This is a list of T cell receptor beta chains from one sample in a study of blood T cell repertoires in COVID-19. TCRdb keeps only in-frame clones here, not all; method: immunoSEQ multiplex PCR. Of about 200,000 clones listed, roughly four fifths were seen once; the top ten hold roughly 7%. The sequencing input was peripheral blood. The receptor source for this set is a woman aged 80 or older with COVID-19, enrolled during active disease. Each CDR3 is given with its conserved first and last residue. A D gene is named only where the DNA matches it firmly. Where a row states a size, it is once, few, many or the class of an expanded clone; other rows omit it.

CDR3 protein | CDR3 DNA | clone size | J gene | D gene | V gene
CASSQGGINTEAFF | TGTGCCAGCTCCCAGGGGGGAATTAACACTGAAGCTTTCTTT | . | TRBJ1-1 | TRBD1 | TRBV18
CASSPTSGGNEQFF | TGTGCCAGCTCACCGACTAGCGGGGGAAATGAGCAGTTCTTC | few | TRBJ2-1 | TRBD2 | TRBV18
CASSLQGLSGNTIYF | TGCGCCAGCAGCTTGCAGGGTCTCTCTGGAAACACCATATATTTT | . | TRBJ1-3 | . | TRBV5-1
CASSQSENTEAFF | TGTGCCAGCAGCCAATCAGAGAACACTGAAGCTTTCTTT | . | TRBJ1-1 | . | TRBV3-1/TRBV3-2
CASSQSSDNEQFF | TGCGCCAGCAGTCAATCGAGCGACAATGAGCAGTTCTTC | . | TRBJ2-1 | . | TRBV23-1
CASGVVAGTTDTQYF | TGTGCCAGCGGGGTGGTAGCGGGGACCACAGATACGCAGTATTTT | . | TRBJ2-3 | TRBD2 | TRBV28
CASSFPRPGSGSPLHF | TGTGCCAGCAGTTTCCCTCGCCCGGGTAGTGGTTCACCCCTCCACTTT | . | TRBJ1-6 | . | TRBV28
CASSSIRPGTGELFF | TGTGCCAGCAGTTCTATCCGGCCGGGCACCGGGGAGCTGTTTTTT | . | TRBJ2-2 | . | TRBV6-5
CATTHGQGHSNQPQHF | TGTGCCACGACCCATGGGCAGGGCCATAGCAATCAGCCCCAGCATTTT | . | TRBJ1-5 | . | TRBV10-3
CASKLEGDPLFF | TGTGCCAGCAAGCTGGAGGGAGACCCCCTGTTCTTC | . | TRBJ2-1 | . | TRBV2
CASSSTGMDEAFF | TGCGCCAGCAGCTCGACCGGGATGGATGAAGCTTTCTTT | . | TRBJ1-1 | . | TRBV5-1
CASSYRQYTRSGNQPQHF | TGTGCCAGCAGCTATAGACAGTATACCCGGTCGGGCAATCAGCCCCAGCATTTT | few | TRBJ1-5 | . | TRBV28
CASSDPGQGGNQPQHF | TGTGCCAGCAGTGATCCGGGACAGGGCGGCAATCAGCCCCAGCATTTT | . | TRBJ1-5 | TRBD1 | TRBV2
CASSRDFSNQPQHF | TGTGCCAGTAGTCGGGACTTTAGCAATCAGCCCCAGCATTTT | . | TRBJ1-5 | . | TRBV19
CASGTDTTGELFF | TGTGCTAGTGGCACAGACACCACCGGGGAGCTGTTTTTT | . | TRBJ2-2 | . | TRBV12-5
CASSAGDPHNEQFF | TGTGCCAGCTCGGCGGGAGATCCCCACAATGAGCAGTTCTTC | . | TRBJ2-1 | TRBD2 | TRBV9
CASSLAPAGWEQFF | TGTGCCAGCAGCTTAGCGCCAGCGGGGTGGGAGCAGTTCTTC | . | TRBJ2-1 | TRBD2 | TRBV7-2
CASSLGTSPDTQYF | TGTGCCAGCTCACTTGGGACTAGTCCAGATACGCAGTATTTT | . | TRBJ2-3 | TRBD2 | TRBV18
CASSLELSGGPTYNEQFF | TGTGCCAGCAGCTTAGAGTTGTCGGGAGGGCCTACCTACAATGAGCAGTTCTTC | . | TRBJ2-1 | TRBD2 | TRBV7-9
CASSVDTLGPQHF | TGTGCCAGCAGCGTCGATACCCTAGGGCCCCAGCATTTT | . | TRBJ1-5 | . | TRBV9
CASRGRNTEAFF | TGTGCCAGCAGGGGGCGGAACACTGAAGCTTTCTTT | many | TRBJ1-1 | . | TRBV6-5
CASSRDSNYGYTF | TGTGCCAGCAGCCGGGACTCAAACTATGGCTACACCTTC | . | TRBJ1-2 | . | TRBV9
CASGGGYEQYF | TGCGCCAGCGGCGGGGGTTACGAGCAGTACTTC | once | TRBJ2-7 | TRBD2 | TRBV10-2
CASSLNREIYGYTF | TGTGCCAGCAGCTTAAACAGGGAAATCTATGGCTACACCTTC | . | TRBJ1-2 | . | TRBV5-6
CASRWSAIAGGTDIQYF | TGTGCAAGTCGCTGGAGCGCTATAGCGGGGGGGACTGACATTCAGTACTTC | . | TRBJ2-4 | . | TRBV12-2
CASSFTGVAYEQYF | TGTGCCAGCAGCTTCACAGGGGTTGCCTACGAGCAGTACTTC | . | TRBJ2-7 | TRBD1 | TRBV11-2
CATSGPKGSGNTIYF | TGTGCCACCAGCGGACCGAAGGGGTCTGGAAACACCATATATTTT | . | TRBJ1-3 | . | TRBV15
CASSALLGDRRYRQYF | TGTGCCAGCAGTGCTCTTCTAGGGGACAGGCGATATAGGCAGTACTTC | . | TRBJ2-7 | TRBD1 | TRBV28
CASSAPGLGFEQFF | TGCGCCAGCAGCGCCCCGGGACTAGGATTTGAGCAGTTCTTC | . | TRBJ2-1 | TRBD2 | TRBV5-1
CASSYWRVQGLTEAFF | TGTGCCAGCAGTTACTGGCGGGTACAGGGGCTCACTGAAGCTTTCTTT | . | TRBJ1-1 | TRBD1 | TRBV6-7
CASSQGLGRWTGNTIYF | TGCGCCAGCAGCCAAGGGCTAGGGAGGTGGACTGGAAACACCATATATTTT | few | TRBJ1-3 | . | TRBV4-1